Sequencing of this T cell receptor beta chain was carried out in a study of blood T cell repertoires in COVID-19. Study in general: Sources were T cells, B-cell-depleted T cells, or PBMCs; the material itself was cDNA or gDNA.

Profiling relied on immunoSEQ multiplex PCR, and the TCRdb table lists in-frame clones only, not all of them. Among 150,000 to 180,000 clones listed, about 86% were seen once. The V gene lost 1 base and the J gene lost 5 bases, with 11 bases spanning the gap. The germline CDR1 and CDR2 sequences are SGHNT and YENEEA. This CDR3 comprises 15 residues. The source is an older woman with acute or convalescent COVID-19. Sequenced input: peripheral blood. The rearrangement joins TRBV11-3 to TRBJ1-4, with D perhaps matching TRBD1 (5 bases). The CDR3, as DNA: TGTGCCAGCAGCTTAGGCGGGACCGGGAATGAAAAACTGTTTTTT. It translates to CASSLGGTGNEKLFF.